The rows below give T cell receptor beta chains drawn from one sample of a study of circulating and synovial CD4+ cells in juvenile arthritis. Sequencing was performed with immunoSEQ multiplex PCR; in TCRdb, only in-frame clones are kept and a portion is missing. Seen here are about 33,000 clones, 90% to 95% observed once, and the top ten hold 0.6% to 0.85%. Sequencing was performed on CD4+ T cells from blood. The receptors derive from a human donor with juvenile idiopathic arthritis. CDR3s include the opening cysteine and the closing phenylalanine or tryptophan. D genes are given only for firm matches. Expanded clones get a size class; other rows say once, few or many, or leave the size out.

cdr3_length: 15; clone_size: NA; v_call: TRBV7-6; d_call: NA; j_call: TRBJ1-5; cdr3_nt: TGTGCCAGCAGCCCCGGGGGGAACGGCAATCAGCCCCAGCATTTT; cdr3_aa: CASSPGGNGNQPQHF
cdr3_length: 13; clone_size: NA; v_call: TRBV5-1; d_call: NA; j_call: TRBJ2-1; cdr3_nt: TGCGCCAGCAGCTTGGCGCTAAACGGTGAGCAGTTCTTC; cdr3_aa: CASSLALNGEQFF
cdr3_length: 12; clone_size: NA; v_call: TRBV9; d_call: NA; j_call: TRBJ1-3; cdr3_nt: TGTGCCAGCAGCGCGAGCGGAAACACCATATATTTT; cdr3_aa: CASSASGNTIYF
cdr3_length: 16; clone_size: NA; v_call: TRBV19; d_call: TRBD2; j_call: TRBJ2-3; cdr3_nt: TGTGCCAGTAAGGCAACTAGCGGTCCCAGCACAGATACGCAGTATTTT; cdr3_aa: CASKATSGPSTDTQYF
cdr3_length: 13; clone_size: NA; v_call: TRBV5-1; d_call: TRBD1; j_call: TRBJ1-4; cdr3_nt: TGCGCCAGCAGGGGACAGGGGAATGAAAAACTGTTTTTT; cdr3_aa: CASRGQGNEKLFF
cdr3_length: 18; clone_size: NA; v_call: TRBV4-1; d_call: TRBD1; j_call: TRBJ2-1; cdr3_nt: TGCGCCAGCAGCCAAGATCCTCCGACAGGGAGCTCCTACAATGAGCAGTTCTTC; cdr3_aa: CASSQDPPTGSSYNEQFF
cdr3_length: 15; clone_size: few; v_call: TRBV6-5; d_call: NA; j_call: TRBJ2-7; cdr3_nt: TGTGCCAGCAGTTGGTCACAGGGAATCTCCTACGAGCAGTACTTC; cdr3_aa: CASSWSQGISYEQYF
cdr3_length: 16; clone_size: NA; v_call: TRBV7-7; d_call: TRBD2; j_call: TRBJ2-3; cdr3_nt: TGTGCTAGCAGCCTCGGGGTAGCGGGATTCACAGATACGCAGTATTTT; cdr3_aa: CASSLGVAGFTDTQYF
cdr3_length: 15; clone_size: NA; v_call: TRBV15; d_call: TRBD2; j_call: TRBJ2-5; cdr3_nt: TGTGCCACCAGCAGAGATCAATCTAGCGGGGAGACCCAGTACTTC; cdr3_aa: CATSRDQSSGETQYF
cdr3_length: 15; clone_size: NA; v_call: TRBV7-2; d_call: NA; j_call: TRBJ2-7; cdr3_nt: TGTGCCAGCAGCTTAGCGTCCGGGGGTACCTACGAGCAGTACTTC; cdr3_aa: CASSLASGGTYEQYF
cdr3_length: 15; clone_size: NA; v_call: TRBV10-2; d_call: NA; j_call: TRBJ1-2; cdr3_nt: TGCGCCAGCAGTGGTTACGGAACGGGTAACTATGGCTACACCTTC; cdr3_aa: CASSGYGTGNYGYTF
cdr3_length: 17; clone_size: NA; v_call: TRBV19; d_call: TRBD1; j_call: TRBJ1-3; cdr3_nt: TGTGCCAGTAGTATCCCGGGACAGGGTGTCTCTGGAAACACCATATATTTT; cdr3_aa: CASSIPGQGVSGNTIYF
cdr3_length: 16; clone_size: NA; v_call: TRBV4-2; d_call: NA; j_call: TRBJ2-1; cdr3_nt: TGTGCCAGCAGCCAAGAGATAGCCGGCTCCTACAATGAGCAGTTCTTC; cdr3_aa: CASSQEIAGSYNEQFF
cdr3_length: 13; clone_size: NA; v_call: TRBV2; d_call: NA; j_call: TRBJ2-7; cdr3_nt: TGTGCCAGCAGTGCGGGGCGGGGTTACGAGCAGTACTTC; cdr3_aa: CASSAGRGYEQYF
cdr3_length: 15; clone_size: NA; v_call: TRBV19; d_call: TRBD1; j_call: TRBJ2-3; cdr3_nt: TGTGCCAGTAGTACCGGACAGGGAGCCGGGGATACGCAGTATTTT; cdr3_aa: CASSTGQGAGDTQYF
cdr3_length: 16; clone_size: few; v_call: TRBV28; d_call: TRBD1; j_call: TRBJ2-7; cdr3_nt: TGTGCCAGCAGTCCCCGCCTAGGGACAGGGGCCTACGAGCAGTACTTC; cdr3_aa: CASSPRLGTGAYEQYF
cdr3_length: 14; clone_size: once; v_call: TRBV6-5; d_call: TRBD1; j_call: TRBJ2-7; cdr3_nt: TGTGCCAGCCGGGGGACAGGGACGGCCTACGAGCAGTACTTC; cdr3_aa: CASRGTGTAYEQYF